Listed here is a single TCR beta chain. These data come from a study of shared clonotypes between healthy human individuals. This CDR3 spans 15 amino acids. The V and J ends lost 4 bases and 0 bases, in that order; junction bases with no gene match: 7. Germline V CDR1 and CDR2: SGHTS, YDEGEE. The data were produced by immunoSEQ multiplex PCR, yet TCRdb's version contains in-frame clones alone and is incomplete. The sample consists of a few million clones, just under 95% of them appearing once. This chain uses TRBV5-8 with TRBJ2-7, with 7 bases that match TRBD1. This clonotype was sampled from a man between 18 and 35 years old in good health. Some clones in this sample may be carry-over from other donors' samples. Specimen: naive CD4+ T cells from PBMCs. As to subset: CD45RA+ positively selected. Here the CDR3 reads CASSRYRDSSYEQYF. CDR3 sequence (DNA): TGTGCCAGCAGCCGTTACCGGGACAGCTCCTACGAGCAGTACTTC.